One sample yielded the 11 T cell receptor beta chains listed below, sequenced in a study of blood T cell repertoires in COVID-19. Assay used: immunoSEQ multiplex PCR; TCRdb lists only in-frame clones, some missing. Among some 150,000 clones, about 90% were seen once, and the ten largest hold 1% to 1.5%. Sequencing was carried out using PBMCs or T cells enriched from blood (not recorded which). These TCRs come from a human donor with acute COVID-19. The donor label of this sample is uncertain.

The gene calls are TRBV27 and TRBJ2-7; D is possibly TRBD2 (5 bases). This CDR3 is built from 13 residues. V lost 0 bases to trimming and J lost 6 bases, with 9 bases between them. In germline, CDR1 is MNHEY, CDR2 SMNVEV (reference sequence). CDR3 bases: TGTGCCAGCAGTTTATCATTAGGGAGCGAGCAGTACTTC. Its protein product is CASSLSLGSEQYF.

This clone showed up just once. The J gene is TRBJ2-5, the V gene TRBV5-1; 12 bases fit TRBD2. The V gene end was trimmed by 3 bases and the J gene end by 0 bases; junction bases not matched to a gene: 9. This CDR3 comprises 18 residues. CDR1 is SGHRS, CDR2 YFSETQ, per germline. The CDR3 here is CASSSRLAGAMYQETQYF. The CDR3 coding sequence is TGCGCCAGCAGCTCAAGACTAGCGGGGGCGATGTACCAAGAGACCCAGTACTTC.

The CDR3 is CASSPTFLRDRGLNYGYTF. CDR3 in DNA: TGTGCCAGCAGTCCTACTTTCCTCCGGGACAGGGGATTGAACTATGGCTACACCTTC. The V call is TRBV6-6, the J call TRBJ1-2, with 10 bases identical to TRBD1. The CDR3 length is 19 residues. Trimming at V came to 5 bases and at J to 2 bases, leaving 17 bases not matched to a gene. Germline CDR1 and CDR2: MNHNY and SVGAGI (reference sequence).

This rearrangement joins TRBV9 to TRBJ1-2; TRBD1 agrees at 8 bases. Germline CDR1 reads SGDLS; CDR2 reads YYNGEE. CDR3 size: 16 residues. With 3 bases clipped from V and 5 bases from J, the junction kept 12 bases outside the gene matches. CDR3 region: CASSAARDRGRYGYTF. The CDR3 bases are TGTGCCAGCAGCGCAGCCCGAGACAGGGGCCGGTATGGCTACACCTTC.

The J gene is TRBJ1-3, the V gene TRBV5-5, with D unresolved. The CDR3 covers 13 residues. The germline V gene encodes CDR1 SGHKS and CDR2 YYEKEE (reference sequence). The V and J ends lost 5 bases and 0 bases respectively, with 6 bases between them. This CDR3 is CASRLHSGNTIYF. CDR3 sequence (DNA): TGTGCCAGCAGACTACACTCTGGAAACACCATATATTTT. Variable domain in full (rest from reference TRBV5-5 and TRBJ1-3): DAGVTQSPTHLIKTRGQQVTLRCSPISGHKSVSWYQQVLGQGPQFIFQYYEKEERGRGNFPDRFSARQFPNYSSELNVNALLLGDSALYLCASRLHSGNTIYFGEGSWLTVV.

This chain uses TRBV5-1 with TRBJ2-1; D possibly corresponds to TRBD2 (6 bases). V dropped 0 bases and J dropped 9 bases, with 13 bases sitting between them. This CDR3 comprises 14 residues. Germline V gene sequence: CDR1 SGHRS, CDR2 YFSETQ. In nucleotides, the CDR3 is TGCGCCAGCAGCTTGGCCTCCCGGGGAGGTGAGCAGTTCTTC. As protein: CASSLASRGGEQFF. The full variable domain, rest sourced from reference TRBV5-1 and TRBJ2-1, is KAGVTQTPRYLIKTRGQQVTLSCSPISGHRSVSWYQQTPGQGLQFLFEYFSETQRNKGNFPGRFSGRQFSNSRSEMNVSTLELGDSALYLCASSLASRGGEQFFGPGTRLTVL.

This chain uses TRBV30 with TRBJ2-1; 7 positions match TRBD2. CDR1 is GTSNPN, CDR2 SVGIG, per germline (reference sequence). J lost 3 bases, V lost 2 bases, and 1 base had no gene match. This CDR3 region has 13 residues. Here the CDR3 DNA reads TGTGCCTGGAGTTGGGGGGGCTACAATGAGCAGTTCTTC. Translated: CAWSWGGYNEQFF.

This sequence joins TRBV12-3 or TRBV12-4 and TRBJ1-1, with a possible D match to TRBD1 (5 bases). This CDR3 has 13 amino acids. V gave up 3 bases and J gave up 1 base, with 6 bases separating them. This CDR3 is CASSFQGNTEAFF. CDR3 nucleotides: TGTGCCAGCAGTTTTCAGGGGAACACTGAAGCTTTCTTT.

This clone was observed at least ten times. J is TRBJ1-1 and V is TRBV4-3; D is possibly TRBD1 (6 bases). Trimming pared 1 base from V and 4 bases from J, leaving 13 bases between. This CDR3 is 15 amino acids long. Germline assignment: CDR1 LGHNA and CDR2 YSLEER. Here the CDR3 DNA reads TGCGCCAGCAGCCAAGTCTGGGAGGGGGGCACTGAAGCTTTCTTT. It encodes CASSQVWEGGTEAFF.

V and J are TRBV7-8 and TRBJ2-7, with D possibly TRBD2 on 5 matching bases. This CDR3 region has 13 residues. Germline V gene data show CDR1 as SGHVS and CDR2 as FQNEAQ. V was shortened by 5 bases and J by 5 bases, with 13 bases between the two germline ends. CDR3 amino acids: CASSPGRGNEQYF. The DNA of the CDR3 is TGTGCCAGCAGCCCAGGCCGGGGAAACGAGCAGTACTTC.

This chain joins TRBV6-5 and TRBJ2-7; D may be TRBD2 (5 bases). From germline, CDR1 is MNHEY and CDR2 SVGAGI. Trimming removed 6 bases from V and 2 bases from J, with 11 bases in between. This CDR3 region has 13 residues. CDR3 in amino acids: CASSRGYTYEQYF. The CDR3 region has the DNA TGTGCCAGCAGCCGCGGGTACACCTACGAGCAGTACTTC.